A single sample is the source of the 27 T cell receptor beta chains below, sequenced in a study of blood T cell repertoires in COVID-19. Using immunoSEQ multiplex PCR, the repertoire was profiled, and TCRdb retains in-frame clones only, with some absent. The sample carries 150,000 or so clones, roughly 80% recorded once. The specimen sequenced was peripheral blood. The receptors here all came from a human donor in a cohort sampled during active COVID-19.

This chain joins TRBV3-1 (or the pseudogene TRBV3-2) and TRBJ1-2, with TRBD1 matching 9 bases. Germline V gene data show CDR1 as LGHDT and CDR2 as YNNKEL (reference sequence). V was pared by 10 bases and J by 7 bases, with 13 bases of the junction left unmatched. The CDR3 has 14 residues. CDR3 sequence: CATKGQGGLSGYTF. The DNA of the CDR3 is TGTGCCACGAAGGGACAGGGAGGTTTATCTGGCTACACCTTC.

V is TRBV18 and J is TRBJ2-1; a possible D gene is TRBD2 (5 bases). The V and J ends lost 1 base and 8 bases respectively, with 6 bases between them. Germline CDR1 is KGHSH and CDR2 is LQKENI. This CDR3 has 12 amino acids. The CDR3 bases are TGTGCCAGCTCACCACGAGCGGATGAGCAGTTCTTC. It yields the protein CASSPRADEQFF.

The chain employs TRBV28 and TRBJ1-1; D ambiguous. Trimming stripped 7 bases from V and 2 bases from J, with 17 bases between. The CDR3 runs 15 residues. Germline-derived CDR1 and CDR2 are MDHEN and SYDVKM. CDR3 residues: CASNNKRILNTEAFF. CDR3 DNA: TGTGCCAGCAACAACAAACGAATTTTAAACACTGAAGCTTTCTTT. The full variable domain, rest sourced from reference TRBV28 and TRBJ1-1, is DVKVTQSSRYLVKRTGEKVFLECVQDMDHENMFWYRQDPGLGLRLIYFSYDVKMKEKGDIPEGYSVSREKKERFSLILESASTNQTSMYLCASNNKRILNTEAFFGQGTRLTVV.

The CDR3 DNA is TGTGCCAGCAACTCCGGGGGTGGCAATCAGCCCCAGCATTTT. It is translated as CASNSGGGNQPQHF. The V and J genes are TRBV7-9 and TRBJ1-5, with D perhaps TRBD1 (5 bases). Trimming stripped 7 bases from V and 2 bases from J, with 12 bases between. The CDR3 totals 14 residues. Germline assignment: CDR1 SEHNR and CDR2 FQNEAQ (reference sequence). The whole variable domain, remainder taken from reference TRBV7-9 and TRBJ1-5, is DTGVSQNPRHKITKRGQNVTFRCDPISEHNRLYWYRQTLGQGPEFLTYFQNEAQLEKSRLLSDRFSAERPKGSFSTLEIQRTEQGDSAMYLCASNSGGGNQPQHFGDGTRLSIL.

This clone was counted only a few times. The rearrangement links TRBV14 to TRBJ2-7; D is unclear. The CDR3 length is 14 residues. Trimming pared 4 bases from V and 2 bases from J, leaving 12 bases between. The germline CDR1 and CDR2 sequences are SGHDN and FVKESK. The CDR3 loop reads CASSPRVIPYEQYF. The CDR3 coding sequence is TGTGCCAGCAGCCCACGGGTCATCCCCTACGAGCAGTACTTC.

This rearrangement joins TRBV10-3 to TRBJ2-2, with TRBD2 matching 10 bases. V gave up 2 bases and J gave up 2 bases; unmatched junction bases: 5. CDR1 is ENHRY, CDR2 SYGVKD, per germline. The CDR3 has 17 amino acids. DNA for the CDR3: TGTGCCATCAGTGAGCCCTGGACTAGCGGCAACACCGGGGAGCTGTTTTTT. It encodes CAISEPWTSGNTGELFF.

The chain has TRBV19 and TRBJ1-5, with D unclear. The V end lost 10 bases, the J end lost 7 bases, and 20 bases lay between the germline ends. This CDR3 contains 14 residues. Germline lookup yields CDR1 LNHDA and CDR2 SQIVND (reference sequence). The CDR3: CAISEAQRRQPQHF. The CDR3 DNA reads as TGTGCCATTTCCGAGGCACAGCGGAGGCAGCCCCAGCATTTT.

V and J are TRBV5-1 and TRBJ1-2, with a tentative D call TRBD1 (5 bases). The V and J ends lost 4 bases and 8 bases respectively, with 15 bases between them. CDR1 is SGHRS, CDR2 YFSETQ, per germline. The CDR3 sequence is 13 residues long. CDR3 protein: CASSPGGSRGYTF. The CDR3 DNA reads TGCGCCAGCAGCCCCGGGGGGTCTAGAGGCTACACCTTC. Full variable domain (outside the CDR3, taken from reference TRBV5-1 and TRBJ1-2): KAGVTQTPRYLIKTRGQQVTLSCSPISGHRSVSWYQQTPGQGLQFLFEYFSETQRNKGNFPGRFSGRQFSNSRSEMNVSTLELGDSALYLCASSPGGSRGYTFGSGTRLTVV.

The chain links TRBV6-5 to TRBJ1-2; 9 nucleotides line up with TRBD1. The CDR3 loop spans 15 amino acids. The germline V gene encodes CDR1 MNHEY and CDR2 SVGAGI. With 2 bases clipped from V and 5 bases from J, the junction kept 6 bases outside the gene matches. The CDR3 here is CASSYKGTGIYGYTF. The CDR3, as DNA: TGTGCCAGCAGTTACAAGGGGACAGGGATTTATGGCTACACCTTC.

The chain recombines TRBV6-6 with TRBJ1-3; 7 bases agree with TRBD1. The J segment lost 2 bases and the V segment lost 6 bases, leaving 7 bases of the junction unmatched. CDR1 and CDR2 from the germline V gene are MNHNY and SVGAGI (reference sequence). This CDR3 spans 15 amino acids. CDR3 sequence reads: CASSRDRVTGNTIYF. CDR3 in DNA: TGTGCCAGCAGCCGTGACAGGGTCACTGGAAACACCATATATTTT.

This clone occurred once. The chain joins TRBV9 to TRBJ1-2; D is uncertain. The CDR3 has 13 amino acids. Germline CDR1 and CDR2: SGDLS and YYNGEE. V shed 2 bases and J shed 2 bases, with 7 bases lying between them. The CDR3 coding sequence is TGTGCCAGCAGCGTTGCCCTAAACTATGGCTACACCTTC. Protein sequence: CASSVALNYGYTF.

The V and J genes are TRBV18 and TRBJ1-2, with TRBD1 matching 8 bases. V shed 2 bases, J shed 3 bases, and the junction held 5 bases outside the gene matches. From germline, CDR1 is KGHSH and CDR2 LQKENI. This CDR3 comprises 15 residues. The CDR3 DNA reads as TGTGCCAGCTCACCATTCGGACAGGGAGACTATGGCTACACCTTC. Encoded protein: CASSPFGQGDYGYTF. Together with reference TRBV18 and TRBJ1-2, the CDR3 gives the full variable domain: NAGVMQNPRHLVRRRGQEARLRCSPMKGHSHVYWYRQLPEEGLKFMVYLQKENIIDESGMPKERFSAEFPKEGPSILRIQQVVRGDSAAYFCASSPFGQGDYGYTFGSGTRLTVV.

The rearrangement links TRBV6-5 to TRBJ1-2, with TRBD1 matching 7 bases. The V and J ends lost 0 bases and 2 bases, in that order; junction bases with no gene match: 3. The germline V gene has CDR1 MNHEY and CDR2 SVGAGI. The CDR3 spans 15 residues. This CDR3 reads CASSYSQGVNYGYTF. CDR3 DNA sequence: TGTGCCAGCAGTTACTCCCAGGGGGTAAACTATGGCTACACCTTC.

The chain is built from TRBV19 and TRBJ2-1; 7 bases align to TRBD1. This CDR3 comprises 15 residues. The V gene end was trimmed by 5 bases and the J gene end by 4 bases; junction bases not matched to a gene: 8. Germline CDR1 LNHDA, CDR2 SQIVND (reference sequence). The CDR3 sequence: CASSPRDSSYNEQFF. The CDR3 DNA follows: TGTGCCAGTAGTCCAAGGGACAGTTCATACAATGAGCAGTTCTTC.

Notes on this clone: Distinct nucleotide sequences in the sample also encode this CDR3. This sequence joins TRBV5-1 and TRBJ2-5; no firm D call. V was pared by 0 bases and J by 5 bases, with 5 bases between. Germline CDR1 SGHRS, CDR2 YFSETQ. This CDR3 has 12 amino acids. The CDR3 reads CASSLASETQYF. Here the CDR3 DNA reads TGCGCCAGCAGCTTGGCCTCGGAGACCCAGTACTTC.

The chain uses TRBV5-1 and TRBJ2-5, with 7 bases lining up with TRBD1. Germline V gene sequence: CDR1 SGHRS, CDR2 YFSETQ. CDR3 length: 14 amino acids. The V segment lost 3 bases and the J segment 2 bases; nucleotides outside the gene matches: 4. This CDR3 reads CASSSTGKQETQYF. CDR3 DNA sequence: TGCGCCAGCAGCTCGACAGGGAAACAAGAGACCCAGTACTTC.

The count of this clone is one. DNA for the CDR3: TGCGCCAGCAGCCCGGGACTCCAAGCGGGTGGCTCCTACAATGAGCAGTTCTTC. Its protein is CASSPGLQAGGSYNEQFF. This chain links TRBV10-1 with TRBJ2-1; D perhaps matches TRBD2 (6 bases). V dropped 6 bases and J dropped 0 bases, with 21 bases sitting between them. CDR3 length: 18 amino acids. The germline gives CDR1 WNHNN, CDR2 SYGVQD (reference sequence).

The J gene is TRBJ2-5, the V gene TRBV5-1; 12 bases map to TRBD2. After removal of 6 bases from V and 6 bases from J, the junction contained 6 bases not matched to a gene. The CDR3 contains 14 residues. Germline assignment: CDR1 SGHRS and CDR2 YFSETQ. This chain's CDR3 is CASTEGLAGQTQYF. CDR3 sequence (DNA): TGCGCCAGCACCGAAGGACTAGCGGGGCAGACCCAGTACTTC.

V and J are TRBV6-4 and TRBJ2-3, with 9 bases fitting TRBD2. The germline gives CDR1 MRHNA, CDR2 SNTAGT. This CDR3 contains 17 residues. V lost 3 bases, J lost 0 bases, and 7 bases stayed unmatched. CDR3 coding DNA: TGTGCCAGCAGTGAAGTTAGCGGGGGCTCTAGCACAGATACGCAGTATTTT. This gives the protein CASSEVSGGSSTDTQYF.

The chain recombines TRBV19 with TRBJ2-3, with 8 bases aligning to TRBD1. CDR1 is LNHDA and CDR2 is SQIVND in the germline V gene (reference sequence). Trimming at V came to 3 bases and at J to 5 bases, leaving 7 bases not matched to a gene. CDR3 length: 15 residues. The CDR3 sequence is CASSIRQGAGDTQYF. CDR3 bases: TGTGCCAGTAGTATTCGCCAGGGGGCCGGAGATACGCAGTATTTT.

The chain couples TRBV7-9 to TRBJ2-7; D is possibly TRBD1 (6 bases). V lost 4 bases, J lost 6 bases, and 13 bases lay in between. The CDR3 runs to 13 residues. In germline, CDR1 is SEHNR, CDR2 FQNEAQ (reference sequence). The CDR3 coding sequence is TGTGCCAGCAGCTCCAGGGGAAGGTCCGAGCAGTACTTC. This codes for CASSSRGRSEQYF.

This chain joins TRBV18 and TRBJ1-1; tentatively, D is TRBD1 (5 bases). The germline V gene has CDR1 KGHSH and CDR2 LQKENI. This CDR3 spans 13 amino acids. Trimming took 3 bases from V and 6 from J, leaving 11 bases between them. The CDR3 reads CASSPVQGAEAFF. The CDR3 nucleotides read TGTGCCAGCTCACCCGTTCAAGGGGCTGAAGCTTTCTTT.

The chain couples TRBV7-9 to TRBJ2-2, with D possibly matching TRBD2 (7 bases). There are 16 residues in the CDR3. Between the trimmed V and J ends, which lost 1 base and 3 bases, there was a span of 12 bases. Germline V gives CDR1 SEHNR, CDR2 FQNEAQ (reference sequence). The CDR3 reads CASSLEPGGHTGELFF. The DNA for the CDR3 is TGTGCCAGCAGCTTAGAGCCGGGGGGCCACACCGGGGAGCTGTTTTTT.

V usage is TRBV7-6 and J usage is TRBJ2-2, with D perhaps matching TRBD1 (5 bases). Between the trimmed V and J ends, which lost 8 bases and 1 base, there was a span of 11 bases. This CDR3 spans 14 amino acids. Germline V gene lookup returns CDR1 SGHVS and CDR2 FNYEAQ. The CDR3 sequence: CASSDRKNTGELFF. The DNA for the CDR3 is TGTGCCAGCTCCGACAGAAAGAACACCGGGGAGCTGTTTTTT. Drawing the rest from reference TRBV7-6 and TRBJ2-2, the complete variable domain is GAGVSQSPRYKVTKRGQDVALRCDPISGHVSLYWYRQALGQGPEFLTYFNYEAQQDKSGLPNDRFSAERPEGSISTLTIQRTEQRDSAMYRCASSDRKNTGELFFGEGSRLTVL.

This clone came up once. The chain carries TRBV19 and TRBJ1-5; D possibly corresponds to TRBD1 (6 bases). This CDR3 spans 15 amino acids. Trimming cost V 7 bases and J 2 bases, with 15 bases left between them. The germline V gene encodes CDR1 LNHDA and CDR2 SQIVND (reference sequence). DNA for the CDR3: TGTGCCAGTACCCCTCGCGGGGGCCGCAATCAGCCCCAGCATTTT. It codes for CASTPRGGRNQPQHF.

This rearrangement joins TRBV7-9 to TRBJ1-1; unclear D gene. V lost 5 bases and J lost 7, with 11 bases in between. This CDR3 contains 12 residues. CDR1 and CDR2 from the germline V gene are SEHNR and FQNEAQ (reference sequence). In nucleotides, the CDR3 is TGTGCCAGCAGCAGAGTGAATTTTGAAGCTTTCTTT. This codes for CASSRVNFEAFF.

The chain joins TRBV28 to TRBJ1-5; a weak D match, TRBD1 (6 bases). The germline V gene has CDR1 MDHEN and CDR2 SYDVKM. The CDR3 has 11 amino acids. With 6 bases removed from V and 11 bases from J, the gap between germline ends came to 11 bases. CDR3 bases: TGTGCCAGCAGAAAGGGGGAGACCCAGCATTTT. It specifies CASRKGETQHF. Full variable domain (missing parts from reference TRBV28 and TRBJ1-5): DVKVTQSSRYLVKRTGEKVFLECVQDMDHENMFWYRQDPGLGLRLIYFSYDVKMKEKGDIPEGYSVSREKKERFSLILESASTNQTSMYLCASRKGETQHFGDGTRLSIL.